Shown below are 11 T cell receptor beta chains from a single sample sequenced in a study of siplizumab effects on memory and regulatory T cells. Method: immunoSEQ multiplex PCR; TCRdb's copy keeps in-frame clones and lacks some. In the table there are roughly 100,000 clones, just over 90% of which are singletons. Material: CD4+ T cells sorted from blood. The receptors originated from a human donor in good health.

This sequence joins TRBV4-2 and TRBJ2-7; D may match TRBD1 or TRBD2 (7 bases each). V shed 0 bases and J shed 4 bases, with 16 bases lying between them. CDR1 LGHNA and CDR2 YNFKEQ come from the germline V gene. CDR3 length: 16 residues. The CDR3 reads CASSQEDRTSVYEQYF. Here the CDR3 DNA reads TGTGCCAGCAGCCAAGAGGACAGGACTAGTGTTTACGAGCAGTACTTC.

V gene TRBV27 combines with J gene TRBJ1-1, with D possibly TRBD1 on 6 matching bases. Germline V gene data show CDR1 as MNHEY and CDR2 as SMNVEV (reference sequence). The CDR3 is 15 amino acids. V lost 6 bases to trimming and J lost 3 bases, with 17 bases between them. This chain's CDR3 is CASSPYHRDDTEAFF. In DNA, the CDR3 is TGTGCCAGCAGCCCTTATCACAGGGATGACACTGAAGCTTTCTTT.

The chain uses TRBV18 and TRBJ1-5; no definite D call. CDR3 size: 13 residues. V shed 8 bases and J shed 3 bases, with 11 bases lying between them. Germline CDR1 is KGHSH and CDR2 is LQKENI. CDR3 in DNA: TGTGCCAGCACGCGCGGGAACAATCAGCCCCAGCATTTT. It specifies CASTRGNNQPQHF. Filled out from reference TRBV18 and TRBJ1-5, the complete variable domain reads NAGVMQNPRHLVRRRGQEARLRCSPMKGHSHVYWYRQLPEEGLKFMVYLQKENIIDESGMPKERFSAEFPKEGPSILRIQQVVRGDSAAYFCASTRGNNQPQHFGDGTRLSIL.

The J gene is TRBJ2-2, the V gene TRBV5-1; D is perhaps TRBD2 (6 bases). From germline, CDR1 is SGHRS and CDR2 YFSETQ. CDR3 length: 17 residues. V lost 5 bases and J 2 bases, leaving 19 bases between the germline ends. CDR3 nucleotides: TGCGCCAGCAGACCCACGGGGGTAGCGGATAACACCGGGGAGCTGTTTTTT. Its translation: CASRPTGVADNTGELFF.

The CDR3 loop reads CAIRTRTSGGTDTQYF. CDR3 nucleotide sequence: TGTGCCATCAGGACTCGGACTAGCGGGGGGACAGATACGCAGTATTTT. The chain combines TRBV10-3 with TRBJ2-3, with 14 bases fitting TRBD2. The germline CDR1 and CDR2 sequences are ENHRY and SYGVKD. With V trimmed by 6 bases and J by 3 bases, 5 bases remained unmatched. This CDR3 is built from 16 residues.

J is TRBJ2-7 and V is TRBV13, with D perhaps TRBD1 or TRBD2 (6 bases each). Per the germline V gene, CDR1 is PRHDT and CDR2 is FYEKMQ (reference sequence). V dropped 5 bases and J dropped 4 bases, with 12 bases sitting between them. This CDR3 has 13 residues. In nucleotides, the CDR3 is TGTGCCAGCAGCGTCAGAGGGGGGTACGAGCAGTACTTC. Its translation: CASSVRGGYEQYF.

Details on this clone: One junction end does not reproduce the germline sequence, and a read error may be involved. The chain recombines TRBV7-7 with TRBJ2-3; D unclear. Germline CDR1 SSHAT, CDR2 FNYEAQ (reference sequence). The CDR3 consists of 14 residues. As DNA, the CDR3 is TGTGCTAGCAGCCCGTACTTAAGCACAGATACGCAGTATTTT. Protein product: CASSPYLSTDTQYF.

This clone was observed a single time. The chain is built from TRBV7-9 and TRBJ1-1, with D tentatively TRBD1 (5 bases). The V and J ends lost 6 bases and 3 bases respectively, with 17 bases between them. The CDR3 runs 15 residues. Germline lookup yields CDR1 SEHNR and CDR2 FQNEAQ (reference sequence). DNA for the CDR3: TGTGCCAGCAGTCCTCTTGGGCAGACAGACACTGAAGCTTTCTTT. Protein product: CASSPLGQTDTEAFF.

CDR3 nucleotide sequence: TGTGCCAGCTCACCACCCGGGACAGGGCCATACGAGCAGTACTTC. Protein sequence: CASSPPGTGPYEQYF. This sequence joins TRBV18 and TRBJ2-7; TRBD1 matches 9 bases. Trimming took 0 bases from V and 4 from J; bases not matched to a gene: 4. Germline V lookup: CDR1 KGHSH, CDR2 LQKENI. This CDR3 contains 15 residues.

This chain joins TRBV2 and TRBJ2-6; D unresolved. The CDR3 has 15 residues. Per germline, CDR1 SNHLY and CDR2 FYNNEI. Trimming shortened V by 3 bases and J by 0 bases, and 6 bases separated the two germline ends. The CDR3 protein is CASSDEHSGANVLTF. The CDR3 DNA reads TGTGCCAGCAGTGACGAACACTCTGGGGCCAACGTCCTGACTTTC.

This clone was counted a single time. The chain employs TRBV5-1 and TRBJ1-1; TRBD1 aligns across 12 bases. The CDR3 contains 15 residues. Germline lookup yields CDR1 SGHRS and CDR2 YFSETQ. V lost 4 bases and J lost 6; bases outside the gene matches: 7. Here the CDR3 reads CASSGTGGGYAEAFF. CDR3 nucleotides: TGCGCCAGCAGCGGGACAGGGGGCGGGTACGCTGAAGCTTTCTTT.